Each of the 14 T cell receptor beta chains below was sequenced from the same sample in a study of T cell responses to AZD1222 COVID-19 vaccine. The protocol was immunoSEQ multiplex PCR, while the TCRdb copy is restricted to in-frame clones and leaves out a portion. The sample lists some 82,000 clones, around 89% seen once, with 5% to 6% in the top ten. The sample in question was peripheral blood, obtained on day 0 of AZD1222 vaccination. Source of these receptors: an adult in good health.

This clone occurred a few times. This chain joins TRBV27 and TRBJ2-7; possible D gene TRBD1, 6 bases. The CDR3 contains 13 residues. Germline CDR1 is MNHEY and CDR2 is SMNVEV (reference sequence). With 6 bases removed from V and 3 bases from J, the gap between germline ends came to 12 bases. The CDR3 bases are TGTGCCAGCAGGGGACATAACTTCTACGAGCAGTACTTC. It yields the protein CASRGHNFYEQYF.

This chain joins TRBV19 and TRBJ2-1; 9 bases fit TRBD1. The CDR3 spans 15 residues. The junction had 6 bases not matched to a gene; V was cut back by 7 bases and J by 2 bases. Germline V gene sequence: CDR1 LNHDA, CDR2 SQIVND (reference sequence). The CDR3 here is CASTRDRDPYNEQFF. As DNA, the CDR3 is TGTGCCAGTACCCGGGACAGGGACCCCTACAATGAGCAGTTCTTC.

This clone was picked up a small number of times. The chain is built from TRBV7-9 and TRBJ1-2; tentative D call: TRBD1 (5 bases). CDR1 and CDR2 from the germline V gene are SEHNR and FQNEAQ (reference sequence). Trimming shortened V by 3 bases and J by 4 bases, and 12 bases separated the two germline ends. The CDR3 extends over 14 amino acids. This CDR3 is CASSFRDDFYGYTF. CDR3 in DNA: TGTGCCAGCAGCTTCCGGGACGATTTCTATGGCTACACCTTC.

This clone was seen just once. The V call is TRBV9, the J call TRBJ2-5; 10 bases fit TRBD1. V dropped 0 bases and J dropped 5; count of bases not matched to a gene: 13. The CDR3 has 18 amino acids. Germline values: CDR1 SGDLS, CDR2 YYNGEE. The CDR3 here is CASSVGAGRQGALETQYF. In DNA, the CDR3 is TGTGCCAGCAGCGTAGGCGCGGGGAGACAGGGGGCTCTGGAGACCCAGTACTTC.

The chain links TRBV30 to TRBJ1-6; D is uncertain. In germline, CDR1 is GTSNPN, CDR2 SVGIG (reference sequence). The V end lost 0 bases, the J end lost 15 bases, and 9 bases lay between the germline ends. This CDR3 has 11 residues. The CDR3 region is CAWSVMSDLHF. Here the CDR3 DNA reads TGTGCCTGGAGTGTAATGTCGGACCTCCACTTT.

This clone has only a few counts. The CDR3 here is CASSVADSSYNEQFF. The CDR3 region has the DNA TGTGCCAGCAGCGTAGCTGATAGCTCCTACAATGAGCAGTTCTTC. The chain recombines TRBV9 with TRBJ2-1; unclear D gene. The CDR3 has 15 residues. V lost 0 bases and J lost 0, with 7 bases in between. Per the germline V gene, CDR1 is SGDLS and CDR2 is YYNGEE.

The chain joins TRBV5-1 to TRBJ1-2, with D uncertain. This CDR3 spans 13 amino acids. V gave up 1 base and J gave up 3 bases, with 7 bases separating them. The germline V gene has CDR1 SGHRS and CDR2 YFSETQ. CDR3 coding DNA: TGCGCCAGCAGCTTGAGTAGGGACTATGGCTACACCTTC. It translates to CASSLSRDYGYTF.

V is TRBV5-8 and J is TRBJ1-5; no definite D call. The V gene's germline CDR1 is SGHTS and CDR2 YDEGEE. This CDR3 is built from 12 residues. The ends were cut back, 4 bases at V and 4 bases at J, with 6 bases in the middle. CDR3 sequence: CASSVLNQPQHF. The CDR3 region has the DNA TGTGCCAGCAGCGTGCTTAATCAGCCCCAGCATTTT.

This chain connects TRBV5-1 to TRBJ1-2; the D is unclear. The germline V gene encodes CDR1 SGHRS and CDR2 YFSETQ. Trimming removed 4 bases at V and 8 bases at J, with 12 bases between. The CDR3 is 12 residues long. CDR3 protein: CASSRSLSGYTF. DNA for the CDR3: TGCGCCAGCAGCCGTTCATTAAGCGGCTACACCTTC.

This clone was observed once. This rearrangement joins TRBV4-1 to TRBJ1-1; no reliable D call. Germline CDR1 and CDR2: MGHRA and YSYEKL. With 1 base removed from V and 1 base from J, the gap between germline ends came to 13 bases. The CDR3 sequence is 16 residues long. DNA for the CDR3: TGCGCCAGCAGCCAAGTATCACAAGGAGGGAACACTGAAGCTTTCTTT. Encoded protein: CASSQVSQGGNTEAFF.

The chain links TRBV29-1 to TRBJ2-3, with 10 bases aligning to TRBD2. Germline assignment: CDR1 SQVTM and CDR2 ANQGSEA. The CDR3 extends over 16 amino acids. The V and J ends lost 5 bases and 2 bases, in that order; junction bases with no gene match: 10. The CDR3 sequence: CSVTIRTSGFTDTQYF. CDR3 coding DNA: TGCAGCGTTACCATAAGGACTAGCGGCTTCACAGATACGCAGTATTTT.

The chain employs TRBV29-1 and TRBJ1-1; D possibly corresponds to TRBD1 (5 bases). The CDR3 is 15 amino acids. Germline values: CDR1 SQVTM, CDR2 ANQGSEA. The germline V and J ends were trimmed by 7 bases and 0 bases, with 18 bases remaining between them. The chain's CDR3 is CSAWPRETVNTEAFF. Written as DNA, the CDR3 is TGCAGCGCCTGGCCCCGCGAGACAGTGAACACTGAAGCTTTCTTT.

The chain is built from TRBV2 and TRBJ2-3; D gene ambiguous. Looked up from germline, CDR1 is SNHLY and CDR2 is FYNNEI. There are 15 residues in the CDR3. Trimming removed 4 bases at V and 0 bases at J, with 11 bases between. The DNA of the CDR3 is TGTGCCAGCAGTGTCTTGGGTACTAGCACAGATACGCAGTATTTT. Translation: CASSVLGTSTDTQYF.

The chain employs TRBV27 and TRBJ2-7; no firm D call. Trimming shortened V by 6 bases and J by 2 bases, and 11 bases separated the two germline ends. Germline values: CDR1 MNHEY, CDR2 SMNVEV (reference sequence). The CDR3 covers 13 residues. The CDR3 nucleotides read TGTGCCAGCAGGACCCGAACTGCCTACGAGCAGTACTTC. Amino acids: CASRTRTAYEQYF.